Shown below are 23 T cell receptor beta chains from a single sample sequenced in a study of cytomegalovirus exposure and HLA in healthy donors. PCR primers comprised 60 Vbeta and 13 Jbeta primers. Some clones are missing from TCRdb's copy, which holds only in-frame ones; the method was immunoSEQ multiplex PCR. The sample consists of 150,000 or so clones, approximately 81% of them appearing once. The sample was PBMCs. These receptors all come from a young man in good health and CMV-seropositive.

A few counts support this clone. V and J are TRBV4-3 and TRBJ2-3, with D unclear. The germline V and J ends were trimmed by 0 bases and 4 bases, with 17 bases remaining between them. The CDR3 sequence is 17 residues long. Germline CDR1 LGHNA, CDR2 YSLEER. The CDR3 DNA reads TGCGCCAGCAGCCAAGACCTAGTCGTGACGAGCGCAGATACGCAGTATTTT. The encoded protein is CASSQDLVVTSADTQYF.

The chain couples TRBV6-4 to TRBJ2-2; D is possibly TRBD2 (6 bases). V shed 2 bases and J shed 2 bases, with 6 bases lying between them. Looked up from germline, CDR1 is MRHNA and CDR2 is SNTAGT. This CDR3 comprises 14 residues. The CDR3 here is CASSDGTNTGELFF. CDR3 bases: TGTGCCAGCAGTGACGGGACTAACACCGGGGAGCTGTTTTTT.

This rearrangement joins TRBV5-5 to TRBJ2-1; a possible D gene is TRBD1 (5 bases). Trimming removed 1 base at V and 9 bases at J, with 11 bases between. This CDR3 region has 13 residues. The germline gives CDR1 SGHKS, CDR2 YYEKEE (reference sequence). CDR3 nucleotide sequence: TGTGCCAGCAGCTTGTCAGACAGACCTGAGCAGTTCTTC. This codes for CASSLSDRPEQFF.

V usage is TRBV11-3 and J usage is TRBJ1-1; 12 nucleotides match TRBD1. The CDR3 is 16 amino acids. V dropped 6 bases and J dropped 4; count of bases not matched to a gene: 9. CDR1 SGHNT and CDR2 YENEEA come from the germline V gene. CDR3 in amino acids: CASRPGTGGAGTEAFF. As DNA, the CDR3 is TGTGCCAGCAGACCCGGGACAGGGGGCGCGGGCACTGAAGCTTTCTTT.

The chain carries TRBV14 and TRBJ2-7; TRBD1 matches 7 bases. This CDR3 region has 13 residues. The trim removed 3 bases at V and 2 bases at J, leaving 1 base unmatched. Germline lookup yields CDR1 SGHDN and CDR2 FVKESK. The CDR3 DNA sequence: TGTGCCAGCAGCCATGGACAGGCCTACGAGCAGTACTTC. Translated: CASSHGQAYEQYF.

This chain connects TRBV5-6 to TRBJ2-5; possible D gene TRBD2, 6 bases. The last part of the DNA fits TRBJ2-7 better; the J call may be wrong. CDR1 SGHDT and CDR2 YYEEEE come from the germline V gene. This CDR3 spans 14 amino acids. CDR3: CASSGEVRGYEQYF. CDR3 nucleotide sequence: TGTGCCAGCAGCGGGGAGGTACGGGGTTACGAGCAGTACTTC.

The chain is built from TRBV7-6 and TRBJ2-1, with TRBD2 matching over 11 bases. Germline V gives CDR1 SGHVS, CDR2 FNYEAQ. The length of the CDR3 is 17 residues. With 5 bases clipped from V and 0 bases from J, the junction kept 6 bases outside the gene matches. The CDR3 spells CASSLASGGYSYNEQFF. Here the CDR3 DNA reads TGTGCCAGCAGCCTCGCTAGCGGGGGGTACTCCTACAATGAGCAGTTCTTC.

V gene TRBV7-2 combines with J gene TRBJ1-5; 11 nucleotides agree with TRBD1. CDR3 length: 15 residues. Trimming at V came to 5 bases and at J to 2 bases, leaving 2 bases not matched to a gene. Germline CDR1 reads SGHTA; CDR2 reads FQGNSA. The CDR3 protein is CASSPDRGRNQPQHF. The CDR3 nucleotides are TGTGCCAGCAGCCCGGACAGGGGGCGCAATCAGCCCCAGCATTTT. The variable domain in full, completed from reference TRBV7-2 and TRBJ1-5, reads GAGVSQSPSNKVTEKGKDVELRCDPISGHTALYWYRQSLGQGLEFLIYFQGNSAPDKSGLPSDRFSAERTGGSVSTLTIQRTQQEDSAVYLCASSPDRGRNQPQHFGDGTRLSIL.

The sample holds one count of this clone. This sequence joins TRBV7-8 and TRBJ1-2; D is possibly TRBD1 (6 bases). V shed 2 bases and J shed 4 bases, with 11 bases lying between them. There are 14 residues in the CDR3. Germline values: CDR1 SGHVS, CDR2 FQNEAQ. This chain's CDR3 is CASSLLQGSYGYTF. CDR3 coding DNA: TGTGCCAGCAGCTTACTGCAGGGGAGCTATGGCTACACCTTC.

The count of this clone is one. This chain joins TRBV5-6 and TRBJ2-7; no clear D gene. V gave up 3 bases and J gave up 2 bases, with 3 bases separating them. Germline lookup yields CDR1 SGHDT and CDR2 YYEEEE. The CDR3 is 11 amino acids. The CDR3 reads CASSSTYEQYF. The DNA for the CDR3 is TGTGCCAGCAGCTCCACCTACGAGCAGTACTTC.

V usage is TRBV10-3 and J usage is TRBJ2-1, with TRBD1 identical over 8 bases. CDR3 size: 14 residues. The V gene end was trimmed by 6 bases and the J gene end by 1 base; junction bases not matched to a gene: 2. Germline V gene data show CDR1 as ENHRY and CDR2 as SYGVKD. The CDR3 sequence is CAISGTGSYNEQFF. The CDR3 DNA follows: TGTGCCATCAGCGGGACAGGATCCTACAATGAGCAGTTCTTC.

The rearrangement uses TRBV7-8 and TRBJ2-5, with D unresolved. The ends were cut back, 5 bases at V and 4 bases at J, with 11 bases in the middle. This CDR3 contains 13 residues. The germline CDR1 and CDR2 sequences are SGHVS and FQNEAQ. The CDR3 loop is CASSPHSGETQYF. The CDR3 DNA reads TGTGCCAGCAGCCCGCATTCGGGAGAGACCCAGTACTTC.

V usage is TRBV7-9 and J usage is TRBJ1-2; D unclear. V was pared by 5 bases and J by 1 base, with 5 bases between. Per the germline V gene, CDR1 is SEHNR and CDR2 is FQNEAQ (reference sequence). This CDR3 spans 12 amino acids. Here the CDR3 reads CASSPVNYGYTF. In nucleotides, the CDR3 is TGTGCCAGCAGCCCCGTTAACTATGGCTACACCTTC. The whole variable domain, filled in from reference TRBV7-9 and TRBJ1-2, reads DTGVSQNPRHKITKRGQNVTFRCDPISEHNRLYWYRQTLGQGPEFLTYFQNEAQLEKSRLLSDRFSAERPKGSFSTLEIQRTEQGDSAMYLCASSPVNYGYTFGSGTRLTVV.

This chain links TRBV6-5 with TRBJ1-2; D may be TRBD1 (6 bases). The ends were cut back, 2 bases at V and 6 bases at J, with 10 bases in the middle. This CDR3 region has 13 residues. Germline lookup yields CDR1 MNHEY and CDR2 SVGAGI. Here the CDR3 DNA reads TGTGCCAGCAGTTACACAGGGAAGGATGGCTACACCTTC. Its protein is CASSYTGKDGYTF.

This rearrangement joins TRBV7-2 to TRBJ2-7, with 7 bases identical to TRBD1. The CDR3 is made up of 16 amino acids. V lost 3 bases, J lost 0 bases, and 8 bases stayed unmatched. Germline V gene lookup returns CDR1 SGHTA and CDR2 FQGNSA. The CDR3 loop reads CASSFGTDKNSYEQYF. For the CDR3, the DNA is TGTGCCAGCAGCTTCGGGACAGACAAAAACTCCTACGAGCAGTACTTC.

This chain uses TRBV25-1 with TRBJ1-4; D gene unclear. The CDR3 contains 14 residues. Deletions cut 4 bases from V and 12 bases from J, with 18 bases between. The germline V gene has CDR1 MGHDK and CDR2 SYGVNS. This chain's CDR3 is CASSALSPVRELFF. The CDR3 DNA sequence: TGTGCCAGCAGTGCACTATCCCCGGTGAGGGAACTGTTTTTT.

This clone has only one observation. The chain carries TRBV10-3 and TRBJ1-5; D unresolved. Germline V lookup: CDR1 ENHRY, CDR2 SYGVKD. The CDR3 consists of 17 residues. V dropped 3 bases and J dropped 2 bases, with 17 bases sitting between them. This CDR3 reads CAISDGRSSGGNQPQHF. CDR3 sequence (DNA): TGTGCCATCAGTGACGGGAGGTCTTCCGGCGGCAATCAGCCCCAGCATTTT.

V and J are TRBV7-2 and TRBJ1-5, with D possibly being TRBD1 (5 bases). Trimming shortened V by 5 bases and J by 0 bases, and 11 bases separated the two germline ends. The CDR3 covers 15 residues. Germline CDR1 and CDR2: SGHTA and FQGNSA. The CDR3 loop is CASSLQETSNQPQHF. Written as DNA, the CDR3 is TGTGCCAGCAGCCTACAGGAAACTAGCAATCAGCCCCAGCATTTT.

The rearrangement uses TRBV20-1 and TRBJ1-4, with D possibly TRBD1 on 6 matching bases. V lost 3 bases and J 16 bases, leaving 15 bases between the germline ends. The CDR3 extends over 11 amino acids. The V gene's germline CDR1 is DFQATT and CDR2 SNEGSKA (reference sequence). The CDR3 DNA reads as TGCAGTGCTAGGTCCAGGGGTGGAAGGTTTTTT. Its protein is CSARSRGGRFF.

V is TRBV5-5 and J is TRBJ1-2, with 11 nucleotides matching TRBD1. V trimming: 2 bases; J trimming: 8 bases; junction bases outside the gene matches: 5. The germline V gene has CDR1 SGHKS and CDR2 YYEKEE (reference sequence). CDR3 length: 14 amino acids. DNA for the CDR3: TGTGCCAGCAGCTTCTCGGGACAGGGGGAAGGCTACACCTTC. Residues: CASSFSGQGEGYTF.

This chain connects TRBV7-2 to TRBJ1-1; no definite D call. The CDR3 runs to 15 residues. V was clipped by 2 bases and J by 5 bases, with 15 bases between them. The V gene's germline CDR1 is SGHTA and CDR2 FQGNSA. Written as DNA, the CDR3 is TGTGCCAGCAGCTTAACCCCCAGGCAGAATACTGAAGCTTTCTTT. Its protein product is CASSLTPRQNTEAFF.

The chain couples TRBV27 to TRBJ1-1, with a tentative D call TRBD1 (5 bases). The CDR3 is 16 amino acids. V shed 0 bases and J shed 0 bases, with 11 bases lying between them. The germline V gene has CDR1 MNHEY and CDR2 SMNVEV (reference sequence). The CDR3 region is CASSLSPGTVNTEAFF. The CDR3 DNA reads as TGTGCCAGCAGTTTATCGCCAGGGACTGTGAACACTGAAGCTTTCTTT.

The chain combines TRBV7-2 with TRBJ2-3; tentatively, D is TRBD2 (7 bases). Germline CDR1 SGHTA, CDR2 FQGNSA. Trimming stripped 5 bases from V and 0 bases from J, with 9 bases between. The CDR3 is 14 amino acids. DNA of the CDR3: TGTGCCAGCAGCGCGGGGGCTAGCACAGATACGCAGTATTTT. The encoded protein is CASSAGASTDTQYF.